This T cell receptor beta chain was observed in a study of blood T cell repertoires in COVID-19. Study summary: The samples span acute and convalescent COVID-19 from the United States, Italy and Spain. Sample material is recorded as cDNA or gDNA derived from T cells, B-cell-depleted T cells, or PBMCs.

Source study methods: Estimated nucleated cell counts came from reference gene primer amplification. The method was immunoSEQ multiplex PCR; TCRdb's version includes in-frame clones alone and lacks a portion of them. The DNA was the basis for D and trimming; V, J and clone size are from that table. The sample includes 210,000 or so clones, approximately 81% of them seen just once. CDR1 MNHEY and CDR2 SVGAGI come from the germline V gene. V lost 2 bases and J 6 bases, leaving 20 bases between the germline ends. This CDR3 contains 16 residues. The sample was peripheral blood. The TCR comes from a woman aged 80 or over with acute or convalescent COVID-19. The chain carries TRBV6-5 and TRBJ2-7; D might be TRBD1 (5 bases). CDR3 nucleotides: TGTGCCAGCAGTTACCCGGACACTTATTCTACCCGCGAGCAGTACTTC. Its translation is CASSYPDTYSTREQYF.